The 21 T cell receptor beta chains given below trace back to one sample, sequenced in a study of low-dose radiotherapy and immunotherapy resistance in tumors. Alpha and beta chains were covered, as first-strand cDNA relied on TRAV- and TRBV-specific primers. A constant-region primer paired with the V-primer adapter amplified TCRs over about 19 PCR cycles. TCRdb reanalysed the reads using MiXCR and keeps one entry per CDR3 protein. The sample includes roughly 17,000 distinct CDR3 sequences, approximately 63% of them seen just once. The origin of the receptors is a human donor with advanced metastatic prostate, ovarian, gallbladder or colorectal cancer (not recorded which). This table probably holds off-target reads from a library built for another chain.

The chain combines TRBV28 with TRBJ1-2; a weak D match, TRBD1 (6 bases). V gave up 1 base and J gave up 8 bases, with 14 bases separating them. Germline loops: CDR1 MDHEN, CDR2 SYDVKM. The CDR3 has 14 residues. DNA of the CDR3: TGTGCCAGCAGTTTATTCCAACAGGGAAACGGCTACACCTTC. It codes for CASSLFQQGNGYTF.

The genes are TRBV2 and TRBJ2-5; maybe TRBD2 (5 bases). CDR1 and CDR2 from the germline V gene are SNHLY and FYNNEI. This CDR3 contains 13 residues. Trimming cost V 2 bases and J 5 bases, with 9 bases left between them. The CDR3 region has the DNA TGTGCCAGCAGTGAAAGTAGCGTCGAGACCCAGTACTTC. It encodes CASSESSVETQYF.

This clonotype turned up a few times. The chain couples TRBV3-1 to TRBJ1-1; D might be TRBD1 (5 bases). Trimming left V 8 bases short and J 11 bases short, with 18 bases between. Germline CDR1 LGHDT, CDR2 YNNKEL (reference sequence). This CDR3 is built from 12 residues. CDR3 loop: CASAQGKVGAFF. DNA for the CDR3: TGTGCCAGCGCCCAGGGTAAAGTAGGGGCTTTCTTT.

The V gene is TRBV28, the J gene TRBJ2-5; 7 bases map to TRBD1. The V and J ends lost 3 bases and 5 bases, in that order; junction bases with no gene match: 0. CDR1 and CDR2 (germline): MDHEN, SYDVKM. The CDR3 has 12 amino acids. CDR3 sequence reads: CASSFRGETQYF. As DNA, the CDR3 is TGTGCCAGCAGTTTCAGGGGGGAGACCCAGTACTTC.

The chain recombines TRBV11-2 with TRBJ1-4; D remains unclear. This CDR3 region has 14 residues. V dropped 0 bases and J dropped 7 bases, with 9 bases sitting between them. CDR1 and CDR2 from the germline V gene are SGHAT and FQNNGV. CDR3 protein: CASSLEGISEKLFF. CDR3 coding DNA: TGTGCCAGCAGCTTAGAGGGGATAAGTGAAAAACTGTTTTTT.

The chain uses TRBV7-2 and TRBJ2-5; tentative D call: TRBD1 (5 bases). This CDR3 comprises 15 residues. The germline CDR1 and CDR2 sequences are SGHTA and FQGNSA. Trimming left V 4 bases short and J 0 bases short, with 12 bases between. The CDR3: CASSSGRRNQETQYF. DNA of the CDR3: TGTGCCAGCAGCTCAGGGCGCAGGAACCAAGAGACCCAGTACTTC.

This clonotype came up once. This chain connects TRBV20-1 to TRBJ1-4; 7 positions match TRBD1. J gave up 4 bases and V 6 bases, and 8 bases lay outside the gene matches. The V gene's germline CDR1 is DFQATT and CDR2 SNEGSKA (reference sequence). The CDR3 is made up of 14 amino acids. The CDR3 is CSASHRGGNEKLFF. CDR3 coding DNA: TGCAGTGCATCCCACAGGGGAGGTAATGAAAAACTGTTTTTT.

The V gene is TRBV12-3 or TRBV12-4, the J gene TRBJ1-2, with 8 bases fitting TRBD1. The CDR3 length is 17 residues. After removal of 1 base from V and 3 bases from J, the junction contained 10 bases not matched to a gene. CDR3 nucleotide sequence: TGTGCCAGCAGTTTAGAGGGCAGACAGGGGATCTACTATGGCTACACCTTC. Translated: CASSLEGRQGIYYGYTF.

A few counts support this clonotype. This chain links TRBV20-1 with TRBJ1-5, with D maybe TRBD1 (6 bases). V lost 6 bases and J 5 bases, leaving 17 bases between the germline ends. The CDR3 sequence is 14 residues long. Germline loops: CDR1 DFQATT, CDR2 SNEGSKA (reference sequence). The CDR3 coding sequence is TGCAGTGCAACCCCGGCGGACAGCCATCAGCCCCAGCATTTT. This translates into CSATPADSHQPQHF.

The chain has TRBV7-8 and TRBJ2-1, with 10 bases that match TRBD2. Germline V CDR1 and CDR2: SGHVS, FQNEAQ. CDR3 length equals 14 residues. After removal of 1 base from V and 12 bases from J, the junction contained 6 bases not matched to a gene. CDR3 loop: CASSLERGGFGQFF. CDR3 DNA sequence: TGTGCCAGCAGCTTAGAGCGGGGGGGATTTGGGCAGTTCTTC.

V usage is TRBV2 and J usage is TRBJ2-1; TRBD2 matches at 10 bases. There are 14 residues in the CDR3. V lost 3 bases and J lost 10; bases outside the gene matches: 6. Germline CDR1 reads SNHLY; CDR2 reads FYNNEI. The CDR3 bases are TGTGCCAGCAGTGACGCGGTAGCGGGAGGCGAGCAGTTCTTC. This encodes CASSDAVAGGEQFF. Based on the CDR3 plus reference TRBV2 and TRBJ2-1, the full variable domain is EPEVTQTPSHQVTQMGQEVILRCVPISNHLYFYWYRQILGQKVEFLVSFYNNEISEKSEIFDDQFSVERPDGSNFTLKIRSTKLEDSAMYFCASSDAVAGGEQFFGPGTRLTVL.

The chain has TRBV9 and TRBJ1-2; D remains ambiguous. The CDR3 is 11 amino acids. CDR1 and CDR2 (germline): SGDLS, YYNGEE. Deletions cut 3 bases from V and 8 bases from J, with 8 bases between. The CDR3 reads CASSAERGYTF. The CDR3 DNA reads TGTGCCAGCAGCGCCGAGCGGGGCTACACCTTC.

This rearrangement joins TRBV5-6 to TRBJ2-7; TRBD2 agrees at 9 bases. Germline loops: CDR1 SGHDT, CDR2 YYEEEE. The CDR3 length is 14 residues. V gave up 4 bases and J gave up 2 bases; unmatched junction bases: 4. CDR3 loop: CASSVLAGTYEQYF. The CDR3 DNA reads TGTGCCAGCAGCGTGCTAGCGGGAACCTACGAGCAGTACTTC. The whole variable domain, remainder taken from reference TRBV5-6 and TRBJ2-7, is DAGVTQSPTHLIKTRGQQVTLRCSPKSGHDTVSWYQQALGQGPQFIFQYYEEEERQRGNFPDRFSGHQFPNYSSELNVNALLLGDSALYLCASSVLAGTYEQYFGPGTRLTVT.

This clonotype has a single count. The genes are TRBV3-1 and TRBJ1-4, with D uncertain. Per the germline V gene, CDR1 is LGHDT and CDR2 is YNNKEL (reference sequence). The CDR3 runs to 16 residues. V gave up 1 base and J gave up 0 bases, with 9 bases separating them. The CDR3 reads CASSQVAQSTNEKLFF. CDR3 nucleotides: TGTGCCAGCAGCCAAGTAGCACAGTCAACTAATGAAAAACTGTTTTTT.

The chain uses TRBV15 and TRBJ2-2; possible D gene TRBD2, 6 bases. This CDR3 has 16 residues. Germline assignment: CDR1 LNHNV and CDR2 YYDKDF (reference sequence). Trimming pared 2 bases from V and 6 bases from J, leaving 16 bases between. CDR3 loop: CATSRWTTDAPGELFF. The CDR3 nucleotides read TGTGCCACCAGCAGATGGACTACTGATGCCCCCGGGGAGCTGTTTTTT.

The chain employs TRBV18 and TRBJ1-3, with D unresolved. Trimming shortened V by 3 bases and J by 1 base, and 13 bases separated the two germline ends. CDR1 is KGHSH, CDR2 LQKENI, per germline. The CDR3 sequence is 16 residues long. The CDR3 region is CASSPAGGVSGNTIYF. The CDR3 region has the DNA TGTGCCAGCTCACCCGCAGGTGGGGTTTCTGGAAACACCATATATTTT. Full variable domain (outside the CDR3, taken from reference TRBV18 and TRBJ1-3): NAGVMQNPRHLVRRRGQEARLRCSPMKGHSHVYWYRQLPEEGLKFMVYLQKENIIDESGMPKERFSAEFPKEGPSILRIQQVVRGDSAAYFCASSPAGGVSGNTIYFGEGSWLTVV.

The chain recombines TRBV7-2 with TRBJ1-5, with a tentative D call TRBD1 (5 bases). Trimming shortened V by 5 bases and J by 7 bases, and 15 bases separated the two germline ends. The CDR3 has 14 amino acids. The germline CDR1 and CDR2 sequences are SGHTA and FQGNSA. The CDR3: CASSRPGADQPQHF. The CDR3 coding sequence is TGTGCCAGCAGCCGTCCCGGGGCAGACCAGCCCCAGCATTTT.

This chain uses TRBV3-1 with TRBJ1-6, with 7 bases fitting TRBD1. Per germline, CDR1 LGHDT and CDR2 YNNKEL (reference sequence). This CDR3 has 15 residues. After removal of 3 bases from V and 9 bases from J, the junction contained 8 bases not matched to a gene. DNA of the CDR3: TGTGCCAGCAGCCAGCGACAGGGTTTTAGTTCACCCCTCCACTTT. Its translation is CASSQRQGFSSPLHF.

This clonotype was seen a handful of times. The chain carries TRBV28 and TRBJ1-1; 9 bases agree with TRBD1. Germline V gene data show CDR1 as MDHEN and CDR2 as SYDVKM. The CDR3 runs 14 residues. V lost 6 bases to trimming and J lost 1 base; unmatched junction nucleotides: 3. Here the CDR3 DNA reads TGTGCCAGCAGCTTGGACAGGGGGAACACTGAAGCTTTCTTT. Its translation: CASSLDRGNTEAFF.

CDR3 coding DNA: TGTGCCAGCAGTTTCGCAGTTTCCTACGAGCAGTACTTC. Translation gives CASSFAVSYEQYF. This chain links TRBV28 with TRBJ2-7; D uncertain. V lost 3 bases to trimming and J lost 1 base, with 7 bases between them. Germline V gene data show CDR1 as MDHEN and CDR2 as SYDVKM. This CDR3 spans 13 amino acids.

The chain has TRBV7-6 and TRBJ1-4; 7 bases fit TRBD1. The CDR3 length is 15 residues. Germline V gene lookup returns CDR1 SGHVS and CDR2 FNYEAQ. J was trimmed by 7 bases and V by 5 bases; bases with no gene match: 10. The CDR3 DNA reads TGTGCCAGCAGCAGCAGACAGGGTACTGTTGAAAAACTGTTTTTT. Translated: CASSSRQGTVEKLFF.